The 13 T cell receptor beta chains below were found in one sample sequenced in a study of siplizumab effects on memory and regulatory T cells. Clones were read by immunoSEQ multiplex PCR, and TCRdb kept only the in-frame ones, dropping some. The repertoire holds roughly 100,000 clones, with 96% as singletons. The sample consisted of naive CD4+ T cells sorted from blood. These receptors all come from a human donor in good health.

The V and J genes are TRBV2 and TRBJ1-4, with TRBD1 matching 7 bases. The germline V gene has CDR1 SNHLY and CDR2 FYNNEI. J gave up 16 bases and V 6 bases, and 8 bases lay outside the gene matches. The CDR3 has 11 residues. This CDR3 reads CASRVQGTPFF. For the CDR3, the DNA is TGTGCCAGCAGAGTACAGGGGACCCCGTTTTTT.

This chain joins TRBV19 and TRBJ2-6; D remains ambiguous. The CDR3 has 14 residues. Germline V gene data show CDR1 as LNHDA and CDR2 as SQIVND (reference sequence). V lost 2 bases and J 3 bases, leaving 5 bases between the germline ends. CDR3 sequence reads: CASSIRDGANVLTF. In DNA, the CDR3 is TGTGCCAGTAGTATAAGGGATGGGGCCAACGTCCTGACTTTC.

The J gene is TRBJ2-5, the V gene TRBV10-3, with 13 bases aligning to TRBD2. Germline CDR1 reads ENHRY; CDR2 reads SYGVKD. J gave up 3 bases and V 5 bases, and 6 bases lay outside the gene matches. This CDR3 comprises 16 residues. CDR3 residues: CAISPQLAGGKETQYF. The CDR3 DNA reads TGTGCCATCAGTCCCCAACTAGCGGGGGGGAAAGAGACCCAGTACTTC.

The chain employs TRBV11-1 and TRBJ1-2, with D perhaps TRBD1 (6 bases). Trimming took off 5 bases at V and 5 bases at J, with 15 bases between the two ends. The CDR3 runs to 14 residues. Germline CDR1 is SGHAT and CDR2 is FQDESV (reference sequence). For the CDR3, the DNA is TGTGCCAGCAGCCCGGAAGGGGGATCTTATGGCTACACCTTC. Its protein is CASSPEGGSYGYTF. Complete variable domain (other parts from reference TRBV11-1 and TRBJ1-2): EAEVAQSPRYKITEKSQAVAFWCDPISGHATLYWYRQILGQGPELLVQFQDESVVDDSQLPKDRFSAERLKGVDSTLKIQPAELGDSAMYLCASSPEGGSYGYTFGSGTRLTVV.

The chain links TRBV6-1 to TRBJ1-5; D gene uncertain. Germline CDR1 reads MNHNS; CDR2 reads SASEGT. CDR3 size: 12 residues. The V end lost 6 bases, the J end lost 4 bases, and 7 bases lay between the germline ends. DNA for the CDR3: TGTGCCAGCAGCTTAGGGAATCAGCCCCAGCATTTT. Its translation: CASSLGNQPQHF.

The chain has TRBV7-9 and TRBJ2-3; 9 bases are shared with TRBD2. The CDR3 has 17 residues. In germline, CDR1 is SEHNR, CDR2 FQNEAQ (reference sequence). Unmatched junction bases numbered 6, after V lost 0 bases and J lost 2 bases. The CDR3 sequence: CASSLAQTSGYTDTQYF. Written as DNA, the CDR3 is TGTGCCAGCAGCTTAGCGCAGACTAGCGGCTACACAGATACGCAGTATTTT. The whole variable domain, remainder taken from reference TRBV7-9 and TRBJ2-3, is DTGVSQNPRHKITKRGQNVTFRCDPISEHNRLYWYRQTLGQGPEFLTYFQNEAQLEKSRLLSDRFSAERPKGSFSTLEIQRTEQGDSAMYLCASSLAQTSGYTDTQYFGPGTRLTVL.

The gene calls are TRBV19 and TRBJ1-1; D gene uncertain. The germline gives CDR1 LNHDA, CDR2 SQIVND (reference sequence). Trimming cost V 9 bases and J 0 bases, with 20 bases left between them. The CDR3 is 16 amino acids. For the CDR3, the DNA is TGTGCCAGCAACTCAAGGACCAGCCGCATGAACACTGAAGCTTTCTTT. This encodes CASNSRTSRMNTEAFF.

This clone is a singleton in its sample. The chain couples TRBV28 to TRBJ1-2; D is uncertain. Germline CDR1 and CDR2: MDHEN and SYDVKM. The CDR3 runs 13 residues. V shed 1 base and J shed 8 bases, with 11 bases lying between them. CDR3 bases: TGTGCCAGCAGTTTATCCAGAGTACAAGGCTACACCTTC. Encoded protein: CASSLSRVQGYTF.

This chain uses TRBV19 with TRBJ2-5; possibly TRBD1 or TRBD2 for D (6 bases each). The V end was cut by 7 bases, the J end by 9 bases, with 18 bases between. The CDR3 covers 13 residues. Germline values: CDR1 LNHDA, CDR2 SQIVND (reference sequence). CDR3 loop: CASTGWTEGAQYF. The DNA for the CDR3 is TGTGCCAGTACGGGGTGGACGGAGGGGGCCCAGTACTTC. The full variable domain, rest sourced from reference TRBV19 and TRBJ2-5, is DGGITQSPKYLFRKEGQNVTLSCEQNLNHDAMYWYRQDPGQGLRLIYYSQIVNDFQKGDIAEGYSVSREKKESFPLTVTSAQKNPTAFYLCASTGWTEGAQYFGPGTRLLVL.

The CDR3: CASSLMEGTHEQYF. CDR3 coding DNA: TGCGCCAGCAGCTTGATGGAGGGCACCCACGAGCAGTACTTC. The V and J genes are TRBV5-1 and TRBJ2-7, with D tentatively TRBD2 (6 bases). Trimming took 1 base from V and 5 from J, leaving 13 bases between them. Germline lookup yields CDR1 SGHRS and CDR2 YFSETQ. The length of the CDR3 is 14 residues. Looking up the rest from reference TRBV5-1 and TRBJ2-7 gives the full variable domain: KAGVTQTPRYLIKTRGQQVTLSCSPISGHRSVSWYQQTPGQGLQFLFEYFSETQRNKGNFPGRFSGRQFSNSRSEMNVSTLELGDSALYLCASSLMEGTHEQYFGPGTRLTVT.

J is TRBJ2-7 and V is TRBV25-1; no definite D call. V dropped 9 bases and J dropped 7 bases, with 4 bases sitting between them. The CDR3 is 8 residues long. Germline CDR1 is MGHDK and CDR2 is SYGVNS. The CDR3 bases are TGTGCCAGGGATGAGCAGTACTTC. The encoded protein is CARDEQYF.

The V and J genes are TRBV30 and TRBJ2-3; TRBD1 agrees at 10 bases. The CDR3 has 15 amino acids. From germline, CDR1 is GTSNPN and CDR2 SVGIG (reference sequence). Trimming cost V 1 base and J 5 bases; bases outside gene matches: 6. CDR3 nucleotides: TGTGCCTGGAGTGACGGGACAGGGGCCGGAGATACGCAGTATTTT. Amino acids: CAWSDGTGAGDTQYF.

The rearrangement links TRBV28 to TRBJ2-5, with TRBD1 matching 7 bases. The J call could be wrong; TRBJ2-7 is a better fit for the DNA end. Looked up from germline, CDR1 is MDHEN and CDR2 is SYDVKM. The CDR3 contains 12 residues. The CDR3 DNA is TGTGCCAGCAGTCAGGGGGACTACGAGCAGTACTTC. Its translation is CASSQGDYEQYF.